The rows below give T cell receptor beta chains drawn from one sample of a study of blood T cell repertoires in COVID-19. Sequenced by immunoSEQ multiplex PCR; TCRdb stores in-frame clones only, minus some. This table holds 290,000 or so clones, about 89% found once. Sample: peripheral blood. The receptor source for this set is a woman in her 30s with COVID-19, enrolled during active disease. CDR3s include the opening cysteine and the closing phenylalanine or tryptophan. Each record gives: V gene, J gene, clone size, CDR3 protein. Size tells how often a clone was seen (once, few, many) or the class of an expanded clone, and some rows leave it out.

v_call: TRBV24-1
j_call: TRBJ1-4
clone_size: .
cdr3_aa: CATSDWTGGEEKLFF

v_call: TRBV19
j_call: TRBJ1-3
clone_size: .
cdr3_aa: CASSATGSGNTIYF

v_call: TRBV11-2
j_call: TRBJ1-2
clone_size: .
cdr3_aa: CASSSWRGQSYGYTF

v_call: TRBV18
j_call: TRBJ1-2
clone_size: few
cdr3_aa: CASSPPGDNYYGYTF

v_call: TRBV28
j_call: TRBJ1-1
clone_size: .
cdr3_aa: CASTNQGGKNTEAFF

v_call: TRBV9
j_call: TRBJ2-2
clone_size: .
cdr3_aa: CASSNLAAMNTGELFF

v_call: TRBV7-8
j_call: TRBJ2-7
clone_size: .
cdr3_aa: CASSLAGETYEQYF

v_call: TRBV30
j_call: TRBJ1-4
clone_size: .
cdr3_aa: CAWRLRGIEKLFF

v_call: TRBV7-9
j_call: TRBJ1-4
clone_size: once
cdr3_aa: CASSLGLTANEKLFF

v_call: TRBV28
j_call: TRBJ1-2
clone_size: .
cdr3_aa: CASRRTGENYGYTF

v_call: TRBV6-1
j_call: TRBJ1-5
clone_size: .
cdr3_aa: CASREKTGYSNQPQHF

v_call: TRBV13
j_call: TRBJ2-7
clone_size: once
cdr3_aa: CASSLGRTDYEQYF

v_call: TRBV10-2
j_call: TRBJ2-5
clone_size: once
cdr3_aa: CASCEVPWKRNQETQYF

v_call: TRBV5-4
j_call: TRBJ1-3
clone_size: once
cdr3_aa: CASSLGAGSGNTIYF

v_call: TRBV4-1
j_call: TRBJ2-1
clone_size: .
cdr3_aa: CASSRRLGGTYNEQFF

v_call: TRBV5-6
j_call: TRBJ2-1
clone_size: .
cdr3_aa: CASSLGLAGRNEQFF

v_call: TRBV5-1
j_call: TRBJ2-5
clone_size: .
cdr3_aa: CASSLTSGKAETQYF

v_call: TRBV19
j_call: TRBJ2-2
clone_size: .
cdr3_aa: CASSIGSLANTGELFF

v_call: TRBV19
j_call: TRBJ2-5
clone_size: .
cdr3_aa: CASSRDIEETQYF

v_call: TRBV3-1/TRBV3-2
j_call: TRBJ2-7
clone_size: .
cdr3_aa: CASSQTSYEQYF

v_call: TRBV7-3
j_call: TRBJ2-1
clone_size: once
cdr3_aa: CASSLTRTGVNEQFF

v_call: TRBV19
j_call: TRBJ1-5
clone_size: .
cdr3_aa: CASSYGDTSNQPQHF

v_call: TRBV7-9
j_call: TRBJ2-2
clone_size: .
cdr3_aa: CASSFPPGTGLSGELFF

v_call: TRBV9
j_call: TRBJ1-6
clone_size: .
cdr3_aa: CASSVGGDRNSPLHF

v_call: TRBV11-2
j_call: TRBJ1-1
clone_size: .
cdr3_aa: CASSPRTGTTEAFF

v_call: TRBV5-1
j_call: TRBJ1-6
clone_size: .
cdr3_aa: CASSLETGVNSPLHF

v_call: TRBV12-3/TRBV12-4
j_call: TRBJ2-2
clone_size: .
cdr3_aa: CASSLAATGELFF

v_call: TRBV6-5
j_call: TRBJ1-6
clone_size: .
cdr3_aa: CASRDRGPYSPLHF

v_call: TRBV30
j_call: TRBJ2-5
clone_size: .
cdr3_aa: CAWKVGGQETQYF

v_call: TRBV4-2
j_call: TRBJ1-3
clone_size: .
cdr3_aa: CASSQDWDSGSGNTIYF

v_call: TRBV28
j_call: TRBJ1-2
clone_size: .
cdr3_aa: CASSFRQVPNYGYTF

v_call: TRBV30
j_call: TRBJ2-2
clone_size: .
cdr3_aa: CAWSLAGGAGTGELFF

v_call: TRBV27
j_call: TRBJ2-5
clone_size: once
cdr3_aa: CASSLTGPQETQYF

v_call: TRBV10-1
j_call: TRBJ2-3
clone_size: .
cdr3_aa: CASSESRKTGADTQYF

v_call: TRBV19
j_call: TRBJ1-6
clone_size: once
cdr3_aa: CASHETGFNSPLHF

v_call: TRBV5-6
j_call: TRBJ1-3
clone_size: .
cdr3_aa: CASSKGTGSGNTIYF

v_call: TRBV10-3
j_call: TRBJ1-1
clone_size: few
cdr3_aa: CAISTVGNTEAFF

v_call: TRBV5-1
j_call: TRBJ2-3
clone_size: once
cdr3_aa: CASSLGGTSFVDTQYF

v_call: TRBV28
j_call: TRBJ2-7
clone_size: .
cdr3_aa: CASKKGTSSYEQYF

v_call: TRBV7-2
j_call: TRBJ1-3
clone_size: .
cdr3_aa: CASSSSGFSGNTIYF

v_call: TRBV27
j_call: TRBJ1-4
clone_size: once
cdr3_aa: CASSLMTATNEKLFF

v_call: TRBV4-1
j_call: TRBJ2-1
clone_size: once
cdr3_aa: CASSQLLAGRNNEQFF

v_call: TRBV28
j_call: TRBJ1-5
clone_size: few
cdr3_aa: CASSPPDRKGQPQHF

v_call: TRBV5-4
j_call: TRBJ1-4
clone_size: once
cdr3_aa: CASSLVSESNEKLFF

v_call: TRBV25-1
j_call: TRBJ2-7
clone_size: .
cdr3_aa: CASSARGNEQYF

v_call: TRBV9
j_call: TRBJ1-1
clone_size: .
cdr3_aa: CASRPRNSGTEAFF

v_call: TRBV11-2
j_call: TRBJ2-1
clone_size: .
cdr3_aa: CASSFRGGTNYNEQFF

v_call: TRBV29-1
j_call: TRBJ2-7
clone_size: .
cdr3_aa: CSVEVPQITSGRYEQYF

v_call: TRBV7-3
j_call: TRBJ1-5
clone_size: .
cdr3_aa: CASILAGESNQPQHF

v_call: TRBV30
j_call: TRBJ2-5
clone_size: .
cdr3_aa: CAWSDGTPGRETQYF

v_call: TRBV7-9
j_call: TRBJ2-1
clone_size: .
cdr3_aa: CASSFSRGEQFF